These 26 T cell receptor beta chains share one sample of origin, sequenced in a study of beta chain features in type 1 diabetes. Their antigens remain unidentified. Expressed TCRB transcripts were sequenced, since all the RNA that had been isolated was reverse transcribed. The protocol was immunoSEQ multiplex PCR, while the TCRdb copy is restricted to in-frame clones and leaves out a portion. This table has 240,000 or so clones, around 21% appearing once. General study findings and limits: The study found moderately but significantly shorter TCRB CDR3s in all four CD4+ subsets of Type 1 diabetes patients.

Sequencing was done on a sample of naive CD4+ T cells from blood. The receptors come from a woman between 35 and 50 years old with type 1 diabetes.

V is TRBV9 and J is TRBJ2-3, with TRBD2 matching 9 bases. The trim removed 5 bases at V and 2 bases at J, leaving 3 bases unmatched. CDR1 SGDLS and CDR2 YYNGEE come from the germline V gene. The CDR3 is made up of 14 amino acids. CDR3 protein: CASRAGGSTDTQYF. In DNA, the CDR3 is TGTGCCAGCAGAGCGGGAGGCTCCACAGATACGCAGTATTTT.

The V and J genes are TRBV18 and TRBJ2-5, with TRBD1 as a possible D gene (6 bases). The ends were cut back, 0 bases at V and 1 base at J, with 9 bases in the middle. CDR1 is KGHSH, CDR2 LQKENI, per germline. The CDR3 has 15 amino acids. The CDR3 DNA follows: TGTGCCAGCTCACCACCGTCCAGGGGCCAAGAGACCCAGTACTTC. Its translation is CASSPPSRGQETQYF.

This clone was observed a handful of times. V usage is TRBV7-9 and J usage is TRBJ2-1; D remains ambiguous. The CDR3 has 11 residues. V was cut by 7 bases and J by 5 bases, with 6 bases left in between. Germline CDR1 SEHNR, CDR2 FQNEAQ (reference sequence). The CDR3 loop reads CASINDNEQFF. The CDR3 bases are TGTGCCAGCATCAATGACAATGAGCAGTTCTTC.

This clone has more than one count but fewer than ten. The chain couples TRBV27 to TRBJ1-1, with D possibly TRBD1 on 5 matching bases. Deletions cut 3 bases from V and 12 bases from J, with 14 bases between. This CDR3 has 12 residues. The germline CDR1 and CDR2 sequences are MNHEY and SMNVEV (reference sequence). CDR3 nucleotide sequence: TGTGCCAGCAGTTTTCAATCAGGGTTGACTTTCTTT. Its protein is CASSFQSGLTFF.

Concerning this clone: Other DNA sequences in the sample encode the same CDR3. V is TRBV5-1 and J is TRBJ2-3; weak D call: TRBD2 (5 bases). V was cut by 0 bases and J by 4 bases, with 12 bases left in between. The CDR3 loop spans 15 amino acids. Germline CDR1 SGHRS, CDR2 YFSETQ. The CDR3 DNA reads TGCGCCAGCAGCTTGGCCGCGGGCCTTTCAGATACGCAGTATTTT. As protein: CASSLAAGLSDTQYF.

This clone was detected only a few times. The chain links TRBV7-2 to TRBJ2-5; no clear D gene. Trimming removed 3 bases from V and 4 bases from J, with 9 bases in between. The CDR3 sequence is 13 residues long. In germline, CDR1 is SGHTA, CDR2 FQGNSA. The CDR3 bases are TGTGCCAGCAGCTTTGGGTGGAGAGAGACCCAGTACTTC. As protein: CASSFGWRETQYF.

This clone showed up just a few times. The V and J genes are TRBV4-2 and TRBJ1-4; the D is unclear. Trimming stripped 1 base from V and 4 bases from J, with 10 bases between. Germline V gives CDR1 LGHNA, CDR2 YNFKEQ. The CDR3 is made up of 15 amino acids. The DNA of the CDR3 is TGTGCCAGCAGCCAAGTGGGTCAGGTTAATGAAAAACTGTTTTTT. Translating it yields CASSQVGQVNEKLFF.

The V and J genes are TRBV5-1 and TRBJ2-6, with a tentative D call TRBD2 (5 bases). The V and J ends lost 1 base and 3 bases respectively, with 8 bases between them. The germline V gene encodes CDR1 SGHRS and CDR2 YFSETQ. The CDR3 sequence is 15 residues long. The CDR3 coding sequence is TGCGCCAGCAGCTTGAGCGGTGGTGGGGCCAACGTCCTGACTTTC. This codes for CASSLSGGGANVLTF.

A few counts support this clone. The V and J genes are TRBV11-2 and TRBJ2-3; weak D call: TRBD1 (5 bases). The ends were cut back, 5 bases at V and 6 bases at J, with 15 bases in the middle. The CDR3 totals 14 residues. Germline assignment: CDR1 SGHAT and CDR2 FQNNGV. In DNA form, the CDR3 reads TGTGCCAGCAGCCTGGGGCAGTCCCCCGATACGCAGTATTTT. The encoded protein is CASSLGQSPDTQYF.

This chain links TRBV6-1 with TRBJ2-2; D is possibly TRBD1 (6 bases). The CDR3 is 15 amino acids. Per the germline V gene, CDR1 is MNHNS and CDR2 is SASEGT. Deletions cut 8 bases from V and 5 bases from J, with 18 bases between. The CDR3 protein is CASVFRARGTGELFF. CDR3 nucleotide sequence: TGTGCCAGCGTTTTCAGGGCGAGGGGGACCGGGGAGCTGTTTTTT.

The chain joins TRBV6-6 to TRBJ2-1; 10 bases agree with TRBD2. The CDR3 spans 13 residues. Germline V lookup: CDR1 MNHNY, CDR2 SVGAGI (reference sequence). The junction had 8 bases not matched to a gene; V was cut back by 8 bases and J by 10 bases. The DNA for the CDR3 is TGTGCCAGCCTAGCGGGAGATGGTTTGGAGCAGTTCTTC. Residues: CASLAGDGLEQFF.

The chain combines TRBV29-1 with TRBJ2-2, with D uncertain. This CDR3 is 14 amino acids long. V lost 7 bases and J lost 2, with 14 bases in between. Germline CDR1 SQVTM, CDR2 ANQGSEA. The CDR3 DNA sequence: TGCAGCGCCGCACCTCTATCCAACACCGGGGAGCTGTTTTTT. Protein: CSAAPLSNTGELFF.

The table lists this clone with a few counts. CDR3 DNA: TGTGCCAGCAGTCCCTCGAGGCGAAATCAGCCCCAGCATTTT. Amino acid sequence: CASSPSRRNQPQHF. This chain connects TRBV19 to TRBJ1-5; D gene unclear. Per germline, CDR1 LNHDA and CDR2 SQIVND (reference sequence). The CDR3 covers 14 residues. V dropped 9 bases and J dropped 4 bases, with 16 bases sitting between them.

In this sample, this clone turned up a few times. This chain links TRBV5-1 with TRBJ2-5, with D unclear. The germline gives CDR1 SGHRS, CDR2 YFSETQ. CDR3 length equals 13 residues. Trimming stripped 4 bases from V and 2 bases from J, with 9 bases between. The CDR3 reads CASSQAPQETQYF. The CDR3 DNA reads as TGCGCCAGCAGCCAAGCTCCACAAGAGACCCAGTACTTC.

The genes are TRBV30 and TRBJ1-2, with D unclear. Germline-derived CDR1 and CDR2 are GTSNPN and SVGIG (reference sequence). The CDR3 sequence is 11 residues long. V lost 2 bases to trimming and J lost 8 bases, with 9 bases between them. Written as DNA, the CDR3 is TGTGCCTGGAGTCCGAGCAGGGGCTACACCTTC. Its translation is CAWSPSRGYTF.

The sample holds a few counts of this clone. V is TRBV5-1 and J is TRBJ2-7; 10 bases line up with TRBD2. The V segment lost 6 bases and the J segment 2 bases; nucleotides outside the gene matches: 8. There are 15 residues in the CDR3. Germline values: CDR1 SGHRS, CDR2 YFSETQ. CDR3 sequence reads: CASMPTAGGTYEQYF. In DNA form, the CDR3 reads TGCGCCAGCATGCCGACAGCGGGAGGGACCTACGAGCAGTACTTC.

The chain carries TRBV6-5 and TRBJ1-1; D unclear. CDR3 length: 16 residues. The V end lost 0 bases, the J end lost 1 base, and 12 bases lay between the germline ends. CDR1 and CDR2 from the germline V gene are MNHEY and SVGAGI. The CDR3 DNA reads TGTGCCAGCAGTTACTCCTGGGCGAGCCAGAACACTGAAGCTTTCTTT. Amino acid sequence: CASSYSWASQNTEAFF.

This clone was detected only a few times. The V call is TRBV9, the J call TRBJ1-2; no clear D gene. Trimming pared 3 bases from V and 4 bases from J, leaving 19 bases between. Germline CDR1 reads SGDLS; CDR2 reads YYNGEE. This CDR3 contains 16 residues. CDR3 nucleotide sequence: TGTGCCAGCAGCGCCTCCCGGGAGCCACCTCTCTATGGCTACACCTTC. It yields the protein CASSASREPPLYGYTF.

V gene TRBV7-9 combines with J gene TRBJ2-7; D is ambiguous. Germline V lookup: CDR1 SEHNR, CDR2 FQNEAQ (reference sequence). Trimming took 4 bases from V and 0 from J, leaving 10 bases between them. The CDR3 runs 14 residues. DNA of the CDR3: TGTGCCAGCAGCTGGGCCGGCCTCTCCTACGAGCAGTACTTC. It specifies CASSWAGLSYEQYF.

This clone came up a few times. The chain couples TRBV9 to TRBJ2-2, with TRBD1 identical over 7 bases. Germline trimming cut 4 bases from V and 1 base from J; bases unmatched to any gene: 4. CDR1 SGDLS and CDR2 YYNGEE come from the germline V gene. The CDR3 totals 15 residues. Here the CDR3 DNA reads TGTGCCAGCAGCTCACGGACAGGGAACACCGGGGAGCTGTTTTTT. Residues: CASSSRTGNTGELFF.

This clone appeared a few times. The J gene is TRBJ2-5, the V gene TRBV28; 8 bases line up with TRBD1. Germline lookup yields CDR1 MDHEN and CDR2 SYDVKM. The V and J ends lost 7 bases and 5 bases, in that order; junction bases with no gene match: 9. The CDR3 is 14 residues long. The chain's CDR3 is CASNRQGWRETQYF. CDR3 DNA: TGTGCCAGCAATAGACAGGGGTGGAGGGAGACCCAGTACTTC.

This clone was observed a few times. The rearrangement links TRBV9 to TRBJ2-2, with TRBD1 matching over 8 bases. Trimming cost V 3 bases and J 6 bases; bases outside gene matches: 4. The CDR3 has 14 amino acids. The germline CDR1 and CDR2 sequences are SGDLS and YYNGEE. CDR3: CASSDRGVPGELFF. CDR3 coding DNA: TGTGCCAGCAGCGACAGGGGGGTTCCCGGGGAGCTGTTTTTT.

The chain has TRBV4-1 and TRBJ1-5; D is uncertain. V was cut by 0 bases and J by 1 base, with 7 bases left in between. Germline loops: CDR1 MGHRA, CDR2 YSYEKL. The CDR3 spans 15 residues. Here the CDR3 DNA reads TGCGCCAGCAGCCAAGAAAGGGAGAGCAATCAGCCCCAGCATTTT. It specifies CASSQERESNQPQHF.

This clone was detected only a few times. The chain has TRBV5-6 and TRBJ2-1, with a possible D match to TRBD2 (6 bases). Per the germline V gene, CDR1 is SGHDT and CDR2 is YYEEEE. With 6 bases removed from V and 2 bases from J, the gap between germline ends came to 18 bases. This CDR3 has 16 amino acids. Here the CDR3 DNA reads TGTGCCAGCAACGCCCCTATGGGAGGCCCCTACAATGAGCAGTTCTTC. This gives the protein CASNAPMGGPYNEQFF.

This clone has a handful of counts. The chain is built from TRBV6-5 and TRBJ2-7; 8 nucleotides line up with TRBD2. This CDR3 comprises 14 residues. The V gene's germline CDR1 is MNHEY and CDR2 SVGAGI. Trimming took 7 bases from V and 4 from J; bases not matched to a gene: 9. This CDR3 reads CASTRSGVLYEQYF. CDR3 sequence (DNA): TGTGCCAGCACTCGTAGCGGGGTCCTATACGAGCAGTACTTC.

The rearrangement links TRBV9 to TRBJ1-5; 9 bases are shared with TRBD1. Germline V gene sequence: CDR1 SGDLS, CDR2 YYNGEE. J lost 10 bases, V lost 2 bases, and 7 bases had no gene match. The CDR3 runs 14 residues. CDR3 sequence: CASSVGTGFLPQHF. CDR3 nucleotides: TGTGCCAGCAGCGTTGGGACAGGGTTTCTACCCCAGCATTTT. The entire variable domain, with the rest obtained from reference TRBV9 and TRBJ1-5, is as follows: DSGVTQTPKHLITATGQRVTLRCSPRSGDLSVYWYQQSLDQGLQFLIQYYNGEERAKGNILERFSAQQFPDLHSELNLSSLELGDSALYFCASSVGTGFLPQHFGDGTRLSIL.